The clone carrying this T cell receptor beta chain came up many times. These data originate in a study of T cell repertoires in cytomegalovirus infection. Germline lookup yields CDR1 ENHRY and CDR2 SYGVKD. V lost 5 bases, J lost 0 bases, and 14 bases lay in between. The CDR3 length is 16 residues. TCRdb analysed the reads with MiXCR anew, one entry per CDR3 protein. The top ten hold about a tenth of the sample, which has almost 500,000 distinct CDR3 sequences, approximately 10% seen once. Input material: PBMCs. The sequence came from a human donor in good health (CMV status not recorded). Some clones in this sample may be carry-over from other donors' samples. The rearrangement uses TRBV10-3 and TRBJ2-1; D unclear. DNA for the CDR3: TGTGCCATCAGTTCCAGTACACTGGTCTCCTACAATGAGCAGTTCTTC. Translated: CAISSSTLVSYNEQFF.